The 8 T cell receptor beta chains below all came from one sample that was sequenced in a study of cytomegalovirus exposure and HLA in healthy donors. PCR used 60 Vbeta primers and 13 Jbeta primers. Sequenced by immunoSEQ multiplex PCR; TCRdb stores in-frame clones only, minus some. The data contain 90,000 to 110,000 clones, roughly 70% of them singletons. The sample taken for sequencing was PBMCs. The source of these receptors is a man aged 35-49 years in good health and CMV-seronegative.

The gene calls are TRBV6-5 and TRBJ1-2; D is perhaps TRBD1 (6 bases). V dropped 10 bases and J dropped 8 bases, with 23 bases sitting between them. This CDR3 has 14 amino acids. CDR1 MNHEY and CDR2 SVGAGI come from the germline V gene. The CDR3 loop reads CATGGALRAGGYTF. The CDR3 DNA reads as TGTGCCACTGGGGGGGCCTTACGAGCAGGAGGCTACACCTTC.

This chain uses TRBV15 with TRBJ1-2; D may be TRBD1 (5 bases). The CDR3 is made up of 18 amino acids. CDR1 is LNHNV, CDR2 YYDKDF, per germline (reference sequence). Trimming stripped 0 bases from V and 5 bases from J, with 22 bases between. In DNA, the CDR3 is TGTGCCACCAGCAGAGATTTACAGGACCCCATCAGGGCGTATGGCTACACCTTC. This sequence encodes CATSRDLQDPIRAYGYTF.

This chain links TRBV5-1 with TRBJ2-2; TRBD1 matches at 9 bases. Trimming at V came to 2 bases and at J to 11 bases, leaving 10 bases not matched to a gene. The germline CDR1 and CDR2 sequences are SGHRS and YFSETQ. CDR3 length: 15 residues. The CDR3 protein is CASSFSGTGPSELFF. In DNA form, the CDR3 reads TGCGCCAGCAGCTTCTCCGGGACAGGGCCTTCTGAGCTGTTTTTT.

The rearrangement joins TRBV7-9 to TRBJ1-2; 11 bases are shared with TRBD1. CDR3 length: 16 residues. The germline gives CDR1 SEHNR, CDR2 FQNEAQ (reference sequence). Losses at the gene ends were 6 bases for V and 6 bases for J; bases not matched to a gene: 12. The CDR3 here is CASRSNPMDRGHGYTF. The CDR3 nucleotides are TGTGCCAGCAGATCCAACCCCATGGACAGGGGGCATGGCTACACCTTC.

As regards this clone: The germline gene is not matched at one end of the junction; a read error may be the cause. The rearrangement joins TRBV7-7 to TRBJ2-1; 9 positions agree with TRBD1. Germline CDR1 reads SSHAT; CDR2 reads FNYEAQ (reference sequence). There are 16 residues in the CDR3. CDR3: CASSLGDGTGLGEQFF. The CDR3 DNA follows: TGTGCTAGCAGCTTAGGGGATGGGACAGGGCTCGGGGAGCAGTTCTTC.

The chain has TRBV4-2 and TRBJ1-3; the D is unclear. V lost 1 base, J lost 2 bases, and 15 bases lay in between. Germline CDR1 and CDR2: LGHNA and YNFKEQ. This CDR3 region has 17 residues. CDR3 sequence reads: CASSQGDGGKTGNTIYF. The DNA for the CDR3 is TGTGCCAGCAGCCAAGGGGATGGCGGGAAAACTGGAAACACCATATATTTT.

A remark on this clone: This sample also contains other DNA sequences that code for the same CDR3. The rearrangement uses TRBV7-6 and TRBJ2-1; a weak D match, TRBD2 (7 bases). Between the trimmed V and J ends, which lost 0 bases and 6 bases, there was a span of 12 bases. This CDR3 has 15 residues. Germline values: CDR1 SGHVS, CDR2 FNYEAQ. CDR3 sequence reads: CASSLAGGPVNEQFF. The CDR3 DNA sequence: TGTGCCAGCAGCTTAGCGGGGGGGCCGGTCAATGAGCAGTTCTTC.

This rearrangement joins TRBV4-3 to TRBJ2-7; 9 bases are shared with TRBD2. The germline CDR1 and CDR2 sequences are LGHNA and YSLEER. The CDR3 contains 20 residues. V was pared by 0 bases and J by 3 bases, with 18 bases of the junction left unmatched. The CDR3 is CASSQEYVSSSGGSDYEQYF. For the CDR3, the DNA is TGCGCCAGCAGCCAAGAGTATGTCAGTTCAAGCGGGGGGTCAGACTACGAGCAGTACTTC.